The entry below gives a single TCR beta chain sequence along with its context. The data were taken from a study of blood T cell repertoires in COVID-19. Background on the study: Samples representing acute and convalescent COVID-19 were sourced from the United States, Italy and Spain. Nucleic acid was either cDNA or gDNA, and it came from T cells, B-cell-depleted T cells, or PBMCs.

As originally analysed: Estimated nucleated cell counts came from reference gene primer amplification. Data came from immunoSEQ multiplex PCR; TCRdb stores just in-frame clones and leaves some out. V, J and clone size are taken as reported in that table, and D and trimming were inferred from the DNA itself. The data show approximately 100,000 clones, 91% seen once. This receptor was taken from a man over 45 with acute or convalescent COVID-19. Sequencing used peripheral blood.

The CDR3 sequence: CASSQGAGANVLTF. DNA of the CDR3: TGTGCCAGCAGCCAGGGGGCTGGGGCCAACGTCCTGACTTTC. This chain connects TRBV7-3 to TRBJ2-6; 7 bases are shared with TRBD1. The CDR3 spans 14 residues. V lost 5 bases to trimming and J lost 2 bases; unmatched junction nucleotides: 0. Germline CDR1 SGHTA, CDR2 FQGTGA.